This is a list of T cell receptor beta chains from one sample in a study of T-cell memory formation after mild COVID-19. TCRdb analysed the 5' RACE reads with MiXCR anew, one entry per CDR3 protein. This sample carries roughly 300,000 distinct CDR3 sequences, approximately 8% of them seen once, and the ten largest clones take roughly 23%. Sequencing used PBMCs or a T cell subset sorted from them (not recorded which). These TCRs come from a man between 18 and 35 years old who had mild COVID-19 (a few samples of this study predate the infection). Cell type and time point are not known. CDR3s include the opening cysteine and the closing phenylalanine or tryptophan. Fields, in order: clone size, D gene, J gene, V gene, CDR3 protein, CDR3 DNA. The D gene is left open where the match is weak. Not all rows give a size; the values are once, few, many and, for expanded clones, a class.

-,TRBD2,TRBJ2-5,TRBV7-3,CASSSGLAAQETQYF,TGTGCCAGCAGCTCGGGACTAGCGGCCCAAGAGACCCAGTACTTC
-,-,TRBJ2-5,TRBV28,CASRKQQGSETQYF,TGTGCCAGCAGGAAACAACAGGGATCGGAGACCCAGTACTTC
-,-,TRBJ2-7,TRBV2,CASREGDGSEQYF,TGTGCCAGCAGAGAGGGGGATGGGTCCGAGCAGTACTTC
many,TRBD1,TRBJ2-1,TRBV7-2,CASSFGGQGLSEQFF,TGTGCCAGCAGCTTTGGCGGACAGGGGTTGTCTGAGCAGTTCTTC
few,-,TRBJ2-3,TRBV6-1,CASVGGLGTDTQYF,TGTGCCAGCGTGGGCGGGTTAGGCACAGATACGCAGTATTTT
few,-,TRBJ1-2,TRBV19,CASNPGERNYGYTF,TGTGCCAGTAACCCAGGTGAGAGGAACTATGGCTACACCTTC
few,-,TRBJ1-1,TRBV5-1,CASSLYSQGSTTEAFF,TGCGCCAGCAGCTTATACTCCCAGGGGTCGACCACTGAAGCTTTCTTT
-,TRBD1,TRBJ1-5,TRBV6-2/TRBV6-3,CASSYSRAGGNQPQHF,TGTGCCAGCAGTTACTCGAGGGCAGGGGGTAATCAGCCCCAGCATTTT
many,TRBD1,TRBJ1-1,TRBV5-5,CASSHRTGLNTEAFF,TGTGCCAGCAGCCACCGGACAGGCCTGAACACTGAAGCTTTCTTT
few,-,TRBJ1-2,TRBV27,CASPFNVNYGYTF,TGTGCCAGCCCTTTCAACGTTAACTATGGCTACACCTTC
few,-,TRBJ2-6,TRBV20-1,CSARNSGANVLTF,TGCAGTGCACGAAACTCTGGGGCCAACGTCCTGACTTTC
-,TRBD1,TRBJ2-5,TRBV5-4,CASSPRQGGQETQYF,TGTGCCAGCAGCCCGCGACAGGGTGGCCAAGAGACCCAGTACTTC
many,-,TRBJ1-1,TRBV5-1,CASSFGGAGNTEAFF,TGCGCCAGCAGCTTTGGAGGGGCGGGCAACACTGAAGCTTTCTTT
many,-,TRBJ2-3,TRBV5-1,CASSLKGTDTQYF,TGCGCCAGCAGCTTGAAGGGCACAGATACGCAGTATTTT
many,-,TRBJ2-1,TRBV5-1,CASSSTPRDEQFF,TGCGCCAGCAGCTCAACCCCCCGCGATGAGCAGTTCTTC
-,-,TRBJ2-1,TRBV6-5,CASSCEPGPTVWFF,TGTGCCAGCAGTTGTGAGCCAGGACCCACGGTGTGGTTCTTC
many,TRBD2,TRBJ2-3,TRBV28,CASSSRLAGADTQYF,TGTGCCAGCAGTTCCAGACTAGCGGGGGCCGATACGCAGTATTTT
-,TRBD2,TRBJ2-1,TRBV7-2,CASSLAAPSLAGVLVEQFF,TGTGCCAGCAGCTTAGCTGCCCCCTCCCTAGCGGGAGTATTGGTTGAGCAGTTCTTC
-,TRBD1,TRBJ1-3,TRBV6-6,CASSPGQDSGNTIYF,TGTGCCAGCAGTCCCGGACAGGACTCTGGAAACACCATATATTTT
-,-,TRBJ2-7,TRBV2,CASSDGGIYEQYF,TGTGCCAGCAGCGACGGCGGTATCTACGAGCAGTACTTC
many,-,TRBJ1-6,TRBV7-8,CASSLAGGTGNSPLHF,TGTGCCAGCAGCTTAGCGGGGGGTACGGGTAATTCACCCCTCCACTTT
-,-,TRBJ2-1,TRBV24-1,CATSGQRFEQFF,TGTGCCACCAGTGGCCAGCGGTTTGAGCAGTTCTTC
-,-,TRBJ1-4,TRBV6-1,CATASGTGWEKLFF,TGTGCCACCGCCTCAGGGACGGGGTGGGAAAAACTGTTTTTT
few,TRBD1,TRBJ2-1,TRBV5-1,CASSQGQIYNEQFF,TGCGCCAGCAGCCAGGGACAGATTTACAATGAGCAGTTCTTC
-,-,TRBJ1-6,TRBV4-2,CASSHSVAGTGSPLHF,TGTGCCAGCAGCCATTCTGTGGCCGGGACTGGTTCACCCCTCCACTTT
-,TRBD1,TRBJ2-2,TRBV10-3,CAITPRQGTGELFF,TGTGCCATAACCCCGAGACAGGGCACCGGGGAGCTGTTTTTT
few,TRBD1,TRBJ2-3,TRBV11-2,CASSLTRDRGFGTDTQYF,TGTGCCAGCAGCTTAACGCGGGACAGGGGGTTCGGCACAGATACGCAGTATTTT
-,-,TRBJ2-7,TRBV4-3,CASSQAWQPWPSEQYF,TGCGCCAGCAGCCAAGCGTGGCAGCCATGGCCTTCCGAGCAGTACTTC
few,TRBD1,TRBJ2-2,TRBV5-1,CASSFRQGSRAGELFF,TGCGCCAGCAGCTTCCGACAGGGCTCCCGGGCCGGGGAGCTGTTTTTT
-,-,TRBJ2-5,TRBV5-1,CASRTTGGKETQYF,TGCGCCAGCAGAACTACCGGGGGTAAAGAGACCCAGTACTTC
-,-,TRBJ2-1,TRBV7-2,CASSPPGAINEQFF,TGTGCCAGCAGCCCACCGGGAGCGATCAATGAGCAGTTCTTC
-,-,TRBJ2-5,TRBV7-9,CASSPRDVYQETQYF,TGTGCCAGCAGCCCCCGGGACGTGTACCAAGAGACCCAGTACTTC
-,TRBD2,TRBJ2-3,TRBV6-5,CASSYSIYPSGGIDTQYF,TGTGCCAGCAGTTACTCGATCTACCCCTCGGGGGGAATAGATACGCAGTATTTT
few,TRBD2,TRBJ2-3,TRBV4-3,CASSHLLAGSATDTQYF,TGCGCCAGCAGCCACCTACTAGCGGGTTCCGCCACAGATACGCAGTATTTT
-,-,TRBJ2-7,TRBV28,CASSLASWYEQYF,TGTGCCAGCAGTTTAGCCTCCTGGTACGAGCAGTACTTC
few,-,TRBJ1-1,TRBV7-9,CASRGILVTEAFF,TGTGCCAGCAGGGGGATCTTGGTCACTGAAGCTTTCTTT
few,-,TRBJ1-1,TRBV4-1,CASSPHSMNTEAFF,TGCGCCAGCAGCCCGCACTCCATGAACACTGAAGCTTTCTTT
few,-,TRBJ1-6,TRBV10-1,CASSDLGHPGGHF,TGCGCCAGCAGTGACCTGGGACACCCAGGAGGCCACTTT
-,TRBD2,TRBJ2-1,TRBV7-3,CASSVAGGQDEQFF,TGTGCCAGCAGCGTAGCGGGGGGGCAGGATGAGCAGTTCTTC
few,TRBD1,TRBJ1-1,TRBV5-6,CASSSGQGQTLVTEAFF,TGTGCCAGCAGCTCTGGACAGGGGCAGACCTTGGTTACTGAAGCTTTCTTT
many,-,TRBJ2-2,TRBV5-1,CASSMGQSNTGELFF,TGCGCCAGCAGCATGGGACAATCGAACACCGGGGAGCTGTTTTTT
-,TRBD1,TRBJ1-4,TRBV7-2,CASGDRGSEKLFF,TGTGCCAGCGGGGACAGGGGTAGCGAAAAACTGTTTTTT
-,-,TRBJ1-2,TRBV7-2,CASSLPAQGLVYGYTF,TGTGCCAGCAGCTTACCGGCACAGGGTTTAGTGTATGGCTACACCTTC
few,-,TRBJ2-7,TRBV7-3,CASSPAPGAPYEQYF,TGTGCCAGCAGCCCCGCCCCCGGGGCCCCCTACGAGCAGTACTTC
-,-,TRBJ1-2,TRBV3-1,CASSHALYGYTF,TGTGCCAGCAGCCACGCGCTCTATGGCTACACCTTC
many,TRBD1,TRBJ1-2,TRBV7-9,CASSFPERAGTANYGYTF,TGTGCCAGCAGCTTCCCGGAGAGAGCCGGGACAGCGAACTATGGCTACACCTTC
-,TRBD2,TRBJ2-2,TRBV5-1,CASSLTAGSNTGELFF,TGCGCCAGCAGCTTGACAGCGGGATCGAACACCGGGGAGCTGTTTTTT
few,-,TRBJ1-2,TRBV4-1,CASSQDADYGYTF,TGCGCCAGCAGCCAAGATGCTGATTATGGCTACACCTTC
-,TRBD2,TRBJ2-1,TRBV11-2,CASSPWTSGGASTDEQFF,TGTGCCAGCAGCCCGTGGACTAGCGGGGGGGCCTCCACTGATGAGCAGTTCTTC
-,TRBD2,TRBJ2-3,TRBV12-3/TRBV12-4,CASSPTSGGRTDTQYF,TGTGCCAGCAGCCCGACTAGCGGGGGGCGCACAGATACGCAGTATTTT
-,TRBD1,TRBJ1-1,TRBV5-1,CASSFETGEGTEAFF,TGCGCCAGCAGCTTCGAGACAGGGGAGGGTACTGAAGCTTTCTTT
few,-,TRBJ2-4,TRBV29-1,CSVEQGNIQYF,TGCAGCGTTGAGCAGGGGAACATTCAGTACTTC
few,-,TRBJ1-5,TRBV6-2/TRBV6-3,CASSYMDSNQPQHF,TGTGCCAGCAGTTACATGGACAGTAATCAGCCCCAGCATTTT
-,TRBD1,TRBJ2-3,TRBV7-2,CASRDDRGQKDTQYF,TGTGCCAGCAGAGATGACAGGGGGCAAAAAGATACGCAGTATTTT
few,TRBD1,TRBJ1-5,TRBV6-4,CARKQGAAQPQHF,TGTGCCAGGAAACAGGGGGCAGCTCAGCCCCAGCATTTT
few,TRBD1,TRBJ2-7,TRBV20-1,CSARDDRGYYEQYF,TGCAGTGCTAGAGACGACAGGGGGTACTACGAGCAGTACTTC
-,-,TRBJ2-5,TRBV20-1,CSGLGRRGQETQYF,TGCAGTGGGCTAGGTCGGCGTGGCCAAGAGACCCAGTACTTC
-,-,TRBJ1-1,TRBV13,CASSLGWANTEAFF,TGTGCCAGCAGCTTAGGCTGGGCGAACACTGAAGCTTTCTTT
-,TRBD2,TRBJ2-7,TRBV5-1,CASSLLSGGTIYEQYF,TGCGCCAGCAGCCTCCTTAGCGGGGGGACCATCTACGAGCAGTACTTC
few,TRBD1,TRBJ1-2,TRBV6-5,CASSYVGQTYGYTF,TGTGCCAGCAGTTACGTGGGACAGACTTATGGCTACACCTTC